The rows below give T cell receptor beta chains drawn from one sample of a study of cytomegalovirus exposure and HLA in healthy donors. Method: immunoSEQ multiplex PCR; TCRdb's copy keeps in-frame clones and lacks some. The data hold some 76,000 clones, with around 66% observed a single time. Input material: PBMCs. These receptors were obtained from a man in his 60s in good health and CMV-seropositive. Both conserved end residues are part of each CDR3. Each record gives: CDR3 DNA, CDR3 protein, D gene, clone size, J gene, V gene. The D gene is left open where the match is weak. Size is omitted from some rows. Given values are once, few, many or a class for expanded clones.

CDR3 DNA: TGTGCCAGCTCGAGCGGCATCCCTTTGGATGAGCAGTTCTTC
CDR3 protein: CASSSGIPLDEQFF
D gene: .
clone size: .
J gene: TRBJ2-1
V gene: TRBV6-4

CDR3 DNA: TGTGCCAGCACTATCTTGGCAGGGACAGGGGAAGAGCAGTTCTTC
CDR3 protein: CASTILAGTGEEQFF
D gene: TRBD1
clone size: .
J gene: TRBJ2-1
V gene: TRBV5-8

CDR3 DNA: TGTGCCAGCAGGGCCCGGGGGGCGGACTATGGCTACACCTTC
CDR3 protein: CASRARGADYGYTF
D gene: .
clone size: .
J gene: TRBJ1-2
V gene: TRBV27

CDR3 DNA: TGCGCCAGCAGCACACCGGGACAGGGAGAAGCTTTCTTT
CDR3 protein: CASSTPGQGEAFF
D gene: TRBD1
clone size: .
J gene: TRBJ1-1
V gene: TRBV5-1

CDR3 DNA: TGTGCCGCGGGGCTACACAGATTAGAGACCCAGTACTTC
CDR3 protein: CAAGLHRLETQYF
D gene: .
clone size: .
J gene: TRBJ2-5
V gene: TRBV6-5

CDR3 DNA: TGTGCCAGCAGCCCCAGCGGGCCTAGCACAGATACGCAGTATTTT
CDR3 protein: CASSPSGPSTDTQYF
D gene: .
clone size: .
J gene: TRBJ2-3
V gene: TRBV7-2

CDR3 DNA: TGTGCCAGCAGCCGACAAACAGGGAGAGCTTTCTTT
CDR3 protein: CASSRQTGRAFF
D gene: .
clone size: once
J gene: TRBJ1-1
V gene: TRBV6-7

CDR3 DNA: TGTGCCAGCAGTTACGGGACAGTTCAGCCGGACGAGCAGTACTTC
CDR3 protein: CASSYGTVQPDEQYF
D gene: TRBD1
clone size: .
J gene: TRBJ2-7
V gene: TRBV6-5

CDR3 DNA: TGTGCCAGCCGCCCCACTGATCGAGGCGAAGCTTTCTTT
CDR3 protein: CASRPTDRGEAFF
D gene: .
clone size: .
J gene: TRBJ1-1
V gene: TRBV6-1

CDR3 DNA: TGCGCCAGCAGCCAAGATTTGGACACAGGGGGCAACTATGGCTACACCTTC
CDR3 protein: CASSQDLDTGGNYGYTF
D gene: TRBD1
clone size: .
J gene: TRBJ1-2
V gene: TRBV4-3

CDR3 DNA: TGTGCCAGCAGCCCGACTAGCGGGAGCCGTTTGCGTACAGATACGCAGTATTTT
CDR3 protein: CASSPTSGSRLRTDTQYF
D gene: TRBD2
clone size: .
J gene: TRBJ2-3
V gene: TRBV5-4

CDR3 DNA: TGTGCCAGTAGTAGTAGGGACAACACTAACTATGGCTACACCTTC
CDR3 protein: CASSSRDNTNYGYTF
D gene: .
clone size: .
J gene: TRBJ1-2
V gene: TRBV19

CDR3 DNA: TGTGCCAGCAGTGGAACACCCCGGGGAGCTTTCTTT
CDR3 protein: CASSGTPRGAFF
D gene: .
clone size: once
J gene: TRBJ1-1
V gene: TRBV28

CDR3 DNA: TGTGCCAGCAGGCGGGACGCCGGAAACACCATATATTTT
CDR3 protein: CASRRDAGNTIYF
D gene: .
clone size: .
J gene: TRBJ1-3
V gene: TRBV6-5

CDR3 DNA: TGTGCCAGCACCATAGGGGAGGGGGGAGGTGAAAAACTGTTTTTT
CDR3 protein: CASTIGEGGGEKLFF
D gene: .
clone size: .
J gene: TRBJ1-4
V gene: TRBV21-1

CDR3 DNA: TGTGCCAGCAGCAGAGTTGGCAGCGGGATCTCCTACGAGCAGTACTTC
CDR3 protein: CASSRVGSGISYEQYF
D gene: TRBD2
clone size: .
J gene: TRBJ2-7
V gene: TRBV9

CDR3 DNA: TGTGCCAGCAGCTCCCGGACAGCTCCCTACGAGCAGTACTTC
CDR3 protein: CASSSRTAPYEQYF
D gene: .
clone size: few
J gene: TRBJ2-7
V gene: TRBV6-5

CDR3 DNA: TGTGCCAGTAGCCAGAGACAGGGAGGCTACACCTTC
CDR3 protein: CASSQRQGGYTF
D gene: TRBD1
clone size: .
J gene: TRBJ1-2
V gene: TRBV19

CDR3 DNA: TGCGCCAGCAGTGAAGACTCCCTAGGCTACAATGAGCAGTTCTTC
CDR3 protein: CASSEDSLGYNEQFF
D gene: .
clone size: .
J gene: TRBJ2-1
V gene: TRBV10-1

CDR3 DNA: TGTGCCATCAGAGGGACAGGCCCGGAGGTATCTGGGGCCAACGTCCTGACTTTC
CDR3 protein: CAIRGTGPEVSGANVLTF
D gene: TRBD1
clone size: few
J gene: TRBJ2-6
V gene: TRBV10-3

CDR3 DNA: TGCGCCAGCAGCCAAGATCCGAAGGGGCCTAGCGGATACTTCACAGATACGCAGTATTTT
CDR3 protein: CASSQDPKGPSGYFTDTQYF
D gene: TRBD2
clone size: few
J gene: TRBJ2-3
V gene: TRBV4-3

CDR3 DNA: TGTGCCAGCTCACAAAGACAGGCGGGCGCAGATACGCAGTATTTT
CDR3 protein: CASSQRQAGADTQYF
D gene: .
clone size: .
J gene: TRBJ2-3
V gene: TRBV18

CDR3 DNA: TGTGCCTGGAACGCTGCTAAAGCTTTCTTT
CDR3 protein: CAWNAAKAFF
D gene: .
clone size: medium-sized
J gene: TRBJ1-1
V gene: TRBV30

CDR3 DNA: TGTTCCAGCAGCTTACCAGACTCCCCGGACTACGAGCAGTACTTC
CDR3 protein: CSSSLPDSPDYEQYF
D gene: .
clone size: .
J gene: TRBJ2-7
V gene: TRBV7-9